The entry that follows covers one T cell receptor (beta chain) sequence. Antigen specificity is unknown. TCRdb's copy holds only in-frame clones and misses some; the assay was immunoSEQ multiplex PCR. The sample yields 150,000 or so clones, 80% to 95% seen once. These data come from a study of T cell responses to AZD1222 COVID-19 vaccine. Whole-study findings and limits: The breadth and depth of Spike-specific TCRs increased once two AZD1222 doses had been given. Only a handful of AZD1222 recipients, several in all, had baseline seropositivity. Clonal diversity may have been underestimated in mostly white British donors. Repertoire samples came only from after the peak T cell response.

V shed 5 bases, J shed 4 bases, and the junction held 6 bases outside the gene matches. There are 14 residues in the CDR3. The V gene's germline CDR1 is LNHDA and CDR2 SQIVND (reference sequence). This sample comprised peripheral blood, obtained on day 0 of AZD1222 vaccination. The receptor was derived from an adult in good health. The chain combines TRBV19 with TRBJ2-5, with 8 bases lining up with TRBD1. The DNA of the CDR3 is TGTGCCAGTAGTTACCAGGGGGCAGGAGAGACCCAGTACTTC. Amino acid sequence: CASSYQGAGETQYF.